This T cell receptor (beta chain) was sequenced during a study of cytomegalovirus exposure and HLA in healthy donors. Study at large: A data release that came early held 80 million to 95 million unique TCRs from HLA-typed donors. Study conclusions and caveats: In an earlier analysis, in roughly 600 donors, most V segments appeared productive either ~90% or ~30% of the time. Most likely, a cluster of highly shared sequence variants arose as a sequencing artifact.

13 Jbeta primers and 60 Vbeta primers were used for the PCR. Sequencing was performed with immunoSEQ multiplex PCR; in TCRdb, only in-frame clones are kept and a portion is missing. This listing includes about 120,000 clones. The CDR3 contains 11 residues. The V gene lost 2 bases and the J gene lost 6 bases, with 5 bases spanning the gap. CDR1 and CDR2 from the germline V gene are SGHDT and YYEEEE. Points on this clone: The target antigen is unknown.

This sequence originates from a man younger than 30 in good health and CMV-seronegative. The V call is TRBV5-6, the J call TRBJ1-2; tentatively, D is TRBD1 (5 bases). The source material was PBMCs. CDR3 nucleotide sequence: TGTGCCAGCAGCTTACAGGATGGCTACACCTTC. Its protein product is CASSLQDGYTF.